This T cell receptor (beta chain) was identified during a study of blood T cell repertoires in COVID-19. Assay: immunoSEQ multiplex PCR; the TCRdb copy retains only in-frame clones and omits some. This table holds over 250,000 clones, roughly 86% found once. Assignment of participants to cohorts was predicated upon participant-reported clinical history. The specimen was PBMCs or T cells enriched from blood (not recorded which). This receptor was taken from a woman in her sixties who had recovered from COVID-19.

For the CDR3, the DNA is TGTGCCACCCGAACCAGGGGGCCGGCCGGCTACACCTTC. Translated, it gives CATRTRGPAGYTF. This chain connects TRBV2 to TRBJ1-2; TRBD1 matches at 8 bases. The CDR3 covers 13 residues. In germline, CDR1 is SNHLY, CDR2 FYNNEI. The ends lost 10 bases at V and 8 bases at J; junction bases unmatched: 12.